What follows describes a single TCR beta chain. The sample belongs to a study of control samples from healthy donors and cancer patients. TCRdb's table, derived via immunoSEQ multiplex PCR, lists solely in-frame clones and lacks some. The sample yields approximately 79,000 clones, about 91% seen once. V dropped 4 bases and J dropped 4 bases, with 19 bases sitting between them. The CDR3 consists of 16 residues. The germline V gene encodes CDR1 KGHDR and CDR2 SFDVKD. Sample: blood. The TCR originated in a man between 45 and 60 years old in good health. The J gene is TRBJ2-7, the V gene TRBV24-1; no definite D call. The CDR3 sequence: CATSEFFRSRVYEQYF. DNA for the CDR3: TGTGCCACCAGTGAGTTTTTCCGGTCCAGAGTGTACGAGCAGTACTTC.